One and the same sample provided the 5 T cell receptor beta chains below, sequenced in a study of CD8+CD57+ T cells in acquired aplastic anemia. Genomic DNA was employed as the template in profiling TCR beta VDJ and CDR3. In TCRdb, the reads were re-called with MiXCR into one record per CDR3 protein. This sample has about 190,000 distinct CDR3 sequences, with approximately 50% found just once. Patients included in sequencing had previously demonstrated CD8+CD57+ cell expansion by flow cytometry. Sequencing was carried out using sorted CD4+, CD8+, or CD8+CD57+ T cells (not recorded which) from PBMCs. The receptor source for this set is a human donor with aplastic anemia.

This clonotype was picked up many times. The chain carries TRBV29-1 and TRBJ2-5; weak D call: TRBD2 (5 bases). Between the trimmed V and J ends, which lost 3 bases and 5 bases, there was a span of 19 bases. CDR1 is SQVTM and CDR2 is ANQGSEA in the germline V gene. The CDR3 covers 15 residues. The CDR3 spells CSVDRGMGITETQYF. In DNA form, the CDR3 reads TGCAGCGTTGACCGAGGGATGGGAATTACGGAGACCCAGTACTTC.

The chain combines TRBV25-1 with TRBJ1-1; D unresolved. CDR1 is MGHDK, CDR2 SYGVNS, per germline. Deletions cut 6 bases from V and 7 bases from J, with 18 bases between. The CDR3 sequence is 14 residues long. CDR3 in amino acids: CASSDQALGGEAFF. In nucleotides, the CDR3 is TGTGCCAGCAGCGATCAGGCTCTCGGAGGTGAAGCTTTCTTT.

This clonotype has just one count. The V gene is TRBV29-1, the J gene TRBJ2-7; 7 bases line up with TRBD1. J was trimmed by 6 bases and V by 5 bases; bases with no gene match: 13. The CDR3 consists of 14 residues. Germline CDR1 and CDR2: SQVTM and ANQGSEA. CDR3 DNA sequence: TGCAGCGTTCTCGACAGGGCTTTTGATCGCGAGCAGTACTTC. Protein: CSVLDRAFDREQYF.

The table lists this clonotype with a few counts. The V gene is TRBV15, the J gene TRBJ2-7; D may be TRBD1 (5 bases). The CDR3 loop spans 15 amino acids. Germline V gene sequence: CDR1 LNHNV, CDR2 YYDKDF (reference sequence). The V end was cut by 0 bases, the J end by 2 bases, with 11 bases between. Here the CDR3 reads CATSRDQGYTYEQYF. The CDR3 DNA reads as TGTGCCACCAGCAGAGACCAGGGTTACACCTACGAGCAGTACTTC. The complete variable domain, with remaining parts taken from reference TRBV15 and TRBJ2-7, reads DAMVIQNPRYQVTQFGKPVTLSCSQTLNHNVMYWYQQKSSQAPKLLFHYYDKDFNNEADTPDNFQSRRPNTSFCFLDIRSPGLGDTAMYLCATSRDQGYTYEQYFGPGTRLTVT.

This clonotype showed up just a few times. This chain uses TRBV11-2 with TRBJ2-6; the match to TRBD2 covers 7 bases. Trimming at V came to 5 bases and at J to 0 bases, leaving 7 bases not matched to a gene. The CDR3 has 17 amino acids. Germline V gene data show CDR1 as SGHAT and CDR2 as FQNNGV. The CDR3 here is CASSAREGSSGANVLTF. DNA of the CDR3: TGTGCCAGCAGCGCAAGGGAGGGGAGCTCTGGGGCCAACGTCCTGACTTTC.